The 6 T cell receptor beta chains in this list originate from one sample, sequenced in a study of CD8 T cells in Susac syndrome. RNA totalling roughly 0.45 to 1 ug underwent reverse transcription with random hexamers. One entry per CDR3 protein, called by TCRdb with MiXCR from the immunoSEQ multiplex PCR reads. The sample holds 200,000 to 300,000 distinct CDR3 sequences, almost 97% seen once. Input material: CD4+ T cells from PBMCs. The receptors originated from a human donor with Susac syndrome.

This clonotype appeared a few times. V and J are TRBV7-2 and TRBJ2-3; D may be TRBD1 (5 bases). CDR1 is SGHTA, CDR2 FQGNSA, per germline. CDR3 length: 13 residues. V lost 3 bases, J lost 3 bases, and 7 bases lay in between. CDR3 sequence reads: CASSLKGTDTQYF. The CDR3 DNA reads TGTGCCAGCAGCTTGAAGGGGACAGATACGCAGTATTTT.

The chain has TRBV18 and TRBJ2-6, with D perhaps matching TRBD2 (6 bases). With 5 bases removed from V and 0 bases from J, the gap between germline ends came to 8 bases. The CDR3 loop spans 15 amino acids. CDR1 is KGHSH, CDR2 LQKENI, per germline. CDR3 sequence (DNA): TGTGCCAGCTCAGGCGGGAACTCTGGGGCCAACGTCCTGACTTTC. Translation gives CASSGGNSGANVLTF. The variable domain in full, completed from reference TRBV18 and TRBJ2-6, reads NAGVMQNPRHLVRRRGQEARLRCSPMKGHSHVYWYRQLPEEGLKFMVYLQKENIIDESGMPKERFSAEFPKEGPSILRIQQVVRGDSAAYFCASSGGNSGANVLTFGAGSRLTVL.

The genes are TRBV4-2 and TRBJ2-7, with D unclear. The CDR3 is 14 residues long. Germline values: CDR1 LGHNA, CDR2 YNFKEQ. V was trimmed by 4 bases and J by 2 bases, leaving 12 bases between them. DNA for the CDR3: TGTGCCAGCAGCCCCGACTCTATAACCTACGAGCAGTACTTC. This codes for CASSPDSITYEQYF.

The chain combines TRBV6-5 with TRBJ1-1; maybe TRBD1 (6 bases). The CDR3 spans 15 residues. Trimming left V 6 bases short and J 1 base short, with 15 bases between. The germline V gene has CDR1 MNHEY and CDR2 SVGAGI. CDR3 region: CASRMQAGANTEAFF. DNA for the CDR3: TGTGCCAGCAGAATGCAGGCGGGGGCGAACACTGAAGCTTTCTTT.

This chain connects TRBV6-4 to TRBJ1-2; 7 bases are shared with TRBD1. The germline CDR1 and CDR2 sequences are MRHNA and SNTAGT. The ends lost 6 bases at V and 5 bases at J; junction bases unmatched: 6. The CDR3 is 13 residues long. CDR3 sequence reads: CASRRDSLYGYTF. In nucleotides, the CDR3 is TGTGCCAGCAGGAGGGACAGCCTATATGGCTACACCTTC.

The chain joins TRBV29-1 to TRBJ2-5; possibly TRBD1 for D (6 bases). The CDR3 has 14 amino acids. In germline, CDR1 is SQVTM, CDR2 ANQGSEA. V lost 5 bases to trimming and J lost 5 bases, with 18 bases between them. The CDR3 region has the DNA TGCAGCGTTTTACAGGGAATATCCGGGGAGACCCAGTACTTC. Translation gives CSVLQGISGETQYF.